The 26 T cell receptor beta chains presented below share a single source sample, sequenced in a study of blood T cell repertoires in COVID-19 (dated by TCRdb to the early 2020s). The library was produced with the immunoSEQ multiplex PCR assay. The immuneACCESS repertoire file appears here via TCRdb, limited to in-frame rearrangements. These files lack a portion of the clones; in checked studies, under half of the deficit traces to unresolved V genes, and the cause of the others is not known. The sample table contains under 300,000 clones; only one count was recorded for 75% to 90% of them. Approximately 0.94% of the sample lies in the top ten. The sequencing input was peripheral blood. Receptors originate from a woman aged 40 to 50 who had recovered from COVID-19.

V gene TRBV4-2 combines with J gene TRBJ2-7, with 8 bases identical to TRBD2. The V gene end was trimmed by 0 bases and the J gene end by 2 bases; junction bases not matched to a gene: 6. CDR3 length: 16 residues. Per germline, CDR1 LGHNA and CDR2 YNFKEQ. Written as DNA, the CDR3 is TGTGCCAGCAGCCAAGACGGGGCGGGAGGTCCCTACGAGCAGTACTTC. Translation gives CASSQDGAGGPYEQYF.

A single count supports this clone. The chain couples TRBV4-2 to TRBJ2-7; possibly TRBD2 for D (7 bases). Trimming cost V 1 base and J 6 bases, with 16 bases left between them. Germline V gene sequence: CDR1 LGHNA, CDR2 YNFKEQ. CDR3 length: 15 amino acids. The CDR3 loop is CASSQVGGPLPEQYF. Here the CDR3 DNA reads TGTGCCAGCAGCCAAGTGGGGGGGCCCCTGCCCGAGCAGTACTTC.

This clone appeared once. The CDR3 reads CASSQRGRGVDEQFF. The CDR3 DNA is TGTGCCAGCAGCCAACGGGGTCGGGGGGTTGATGAGCAGTTCTTC. The V gene is TRBV14, the J gene TRBJ2-1; TRBD2 aligns across 7 bases. This CDR3 has 15 residues. Germline V CDR1 and CDR2: SGHDN, FVKESK. The V segment lost 2 bases and the J segment 8 bases; nucleotides outside the gene matches: 9.

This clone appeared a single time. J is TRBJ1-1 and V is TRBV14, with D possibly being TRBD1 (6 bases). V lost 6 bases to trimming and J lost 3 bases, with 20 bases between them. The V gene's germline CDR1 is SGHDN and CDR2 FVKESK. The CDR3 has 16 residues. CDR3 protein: CASSLPGGGADTEAFF. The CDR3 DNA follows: TGTGCCAGCAGTCTCCCCGGTGGGGGCGCGGACACTGAAGCTTTCTTT.

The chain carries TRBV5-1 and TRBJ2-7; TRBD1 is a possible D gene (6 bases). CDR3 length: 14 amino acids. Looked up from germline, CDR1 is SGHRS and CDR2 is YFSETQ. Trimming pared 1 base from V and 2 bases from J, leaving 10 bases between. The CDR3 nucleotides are TGCGCCAGCAGCTTGTCAGGGGAACCCTACGAGCAGTACTTC. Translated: CASSLSGEPYEQYF.

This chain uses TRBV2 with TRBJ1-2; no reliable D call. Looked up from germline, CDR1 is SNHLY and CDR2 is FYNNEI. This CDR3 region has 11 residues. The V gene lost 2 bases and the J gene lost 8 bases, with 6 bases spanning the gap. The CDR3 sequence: CASSEIEGYTF. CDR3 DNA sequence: TGTGCCAGCAGTGAAATAGAGGGCTACACCTTC.

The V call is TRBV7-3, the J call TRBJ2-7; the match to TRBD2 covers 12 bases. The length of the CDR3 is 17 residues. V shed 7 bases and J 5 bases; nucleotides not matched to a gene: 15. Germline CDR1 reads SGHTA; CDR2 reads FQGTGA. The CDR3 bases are TGTGCCAGCACCGCGACTAGCGGGAGTGCCCGGGGGAACGAGCAGTACTTC. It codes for CASTATSGSARGNEQYF.

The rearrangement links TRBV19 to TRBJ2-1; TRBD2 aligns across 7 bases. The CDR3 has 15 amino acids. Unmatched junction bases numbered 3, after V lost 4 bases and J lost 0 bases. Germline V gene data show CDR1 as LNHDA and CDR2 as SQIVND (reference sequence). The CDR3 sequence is CASSKIAGSYNEQFF. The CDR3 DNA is TGTGCCAGTAGTAAAATAGCGGGCTCCTACAATGAGCAGTTCTTC.

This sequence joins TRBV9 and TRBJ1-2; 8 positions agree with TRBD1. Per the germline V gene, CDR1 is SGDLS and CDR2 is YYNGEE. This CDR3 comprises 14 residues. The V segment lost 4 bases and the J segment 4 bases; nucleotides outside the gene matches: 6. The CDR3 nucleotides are TGTGCCAGCAGCTCAGGGACAGGCCCCTATGGCTACACCTTC. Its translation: CASSSGTGPYGYTF.

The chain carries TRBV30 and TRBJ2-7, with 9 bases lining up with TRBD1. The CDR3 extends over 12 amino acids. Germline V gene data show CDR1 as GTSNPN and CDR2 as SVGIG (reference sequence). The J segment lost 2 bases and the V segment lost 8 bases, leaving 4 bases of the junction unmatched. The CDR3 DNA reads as TGTGCCGGCCGGACAGGGGCCTACGAGCAGTACTTC. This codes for CAGRTGAYEQYF.

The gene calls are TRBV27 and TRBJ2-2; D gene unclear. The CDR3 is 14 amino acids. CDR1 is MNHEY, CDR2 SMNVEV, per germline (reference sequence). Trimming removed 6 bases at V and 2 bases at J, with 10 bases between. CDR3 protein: CASRTLDNTGELFF. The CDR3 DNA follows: TGTGCCAGCAGAACTCTAGATAACACCGGGGAGCTGTTTTTT.

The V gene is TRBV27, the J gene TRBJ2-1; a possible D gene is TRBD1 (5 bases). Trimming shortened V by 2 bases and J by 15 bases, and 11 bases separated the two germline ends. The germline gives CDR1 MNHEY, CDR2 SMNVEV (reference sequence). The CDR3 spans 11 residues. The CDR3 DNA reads TGTGCCAGCAGTTTAGGGCAGGGTTGGTTCTTC. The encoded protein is CASSLGQGWFF.

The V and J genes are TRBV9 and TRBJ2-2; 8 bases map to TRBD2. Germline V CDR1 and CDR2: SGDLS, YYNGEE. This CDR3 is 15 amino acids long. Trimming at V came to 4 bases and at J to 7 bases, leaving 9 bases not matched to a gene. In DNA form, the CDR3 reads TGTGCCAGCAGCACCGGGACTAGGGACGTCGGGGAGCTGTTTTTT. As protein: CASSTGTRDVGELFF.

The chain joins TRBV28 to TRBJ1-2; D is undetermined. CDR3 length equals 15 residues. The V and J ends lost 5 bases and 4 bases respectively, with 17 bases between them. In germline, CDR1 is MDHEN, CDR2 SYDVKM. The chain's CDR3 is CASSPPRGPLYGYTF. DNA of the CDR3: TGTGCCAGCAGTCCTCCGAGAGGCCCCCTCTATGGCTACACCTTC.

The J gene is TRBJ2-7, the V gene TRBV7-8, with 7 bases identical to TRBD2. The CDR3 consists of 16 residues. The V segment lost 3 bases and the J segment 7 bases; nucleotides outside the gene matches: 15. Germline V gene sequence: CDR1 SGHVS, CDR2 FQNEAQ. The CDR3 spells CASSFLVAAGAREQYF. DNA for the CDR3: TGTGCCAGCAGCTTTCTCGTCGCGGCGGGAGCGCGGGAGCAGTACTTC.

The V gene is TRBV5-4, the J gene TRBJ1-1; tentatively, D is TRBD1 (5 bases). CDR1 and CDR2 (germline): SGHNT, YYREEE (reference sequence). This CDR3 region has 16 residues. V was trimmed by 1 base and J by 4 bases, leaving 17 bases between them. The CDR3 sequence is CASSLLAMAGTTEAFF. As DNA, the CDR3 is TGTGCCAGCAGCTTGTTAGCGATGGCGGGGACCACTGAAGCTTTCTTT.

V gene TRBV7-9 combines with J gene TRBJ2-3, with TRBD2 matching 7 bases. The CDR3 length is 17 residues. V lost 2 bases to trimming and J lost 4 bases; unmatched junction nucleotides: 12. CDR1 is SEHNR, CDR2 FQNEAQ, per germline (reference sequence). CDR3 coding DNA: TGTGCCAGCAGCTTATTGCGGGAGACCCGGGTCCCAGATACGCAGTATTTT. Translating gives CASSLLRETRVPDTQYF. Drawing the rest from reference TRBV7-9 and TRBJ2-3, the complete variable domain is DTGVSQNPRHKITKRGQNVTFRCDPISEHNRLYWYRQTLGQGPEFLTYFQNEAQLEKSRLLSDRFSAERPKGSFSTLEIQRTEQGDSAMYLCASSLLRETRVPDTQYFGPGTRLTVL.

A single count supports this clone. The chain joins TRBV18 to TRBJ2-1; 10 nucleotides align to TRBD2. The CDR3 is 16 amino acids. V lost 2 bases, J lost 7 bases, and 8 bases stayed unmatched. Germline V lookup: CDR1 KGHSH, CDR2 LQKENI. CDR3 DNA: TGTGCCAGCTCACCAGGGAGCGGGAGGGCAGGAAATGAGCAGTTCTTC. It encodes CASSPGSGRAGNEQFF.

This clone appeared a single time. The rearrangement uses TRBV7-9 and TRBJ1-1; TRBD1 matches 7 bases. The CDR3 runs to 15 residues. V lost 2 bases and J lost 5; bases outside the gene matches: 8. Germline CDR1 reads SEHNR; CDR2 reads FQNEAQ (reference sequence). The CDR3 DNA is TGTGCCAGCAGCTTATTGGGAACAGGGGTGACTGAAGCTTTCTTT. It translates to CASSLLGTGVTEAFF.

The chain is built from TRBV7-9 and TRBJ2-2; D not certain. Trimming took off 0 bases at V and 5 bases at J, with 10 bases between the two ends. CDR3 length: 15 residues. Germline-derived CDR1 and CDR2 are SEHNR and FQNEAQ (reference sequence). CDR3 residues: CASSLAAVTTGELFF. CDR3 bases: TGTGCCAGCAGCTTAGCCGCGGTTACTACCGGGGAGCTGTTTTTT.

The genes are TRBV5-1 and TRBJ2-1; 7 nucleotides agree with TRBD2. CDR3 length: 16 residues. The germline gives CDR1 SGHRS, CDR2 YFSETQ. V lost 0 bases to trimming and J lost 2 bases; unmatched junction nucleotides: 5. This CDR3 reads CASSLGDRGAYNEQFF. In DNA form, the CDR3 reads TGCGCCAGCAGCTTGGGCGATCGGGGGGCCTACAATGAGCAGTTCTTC.

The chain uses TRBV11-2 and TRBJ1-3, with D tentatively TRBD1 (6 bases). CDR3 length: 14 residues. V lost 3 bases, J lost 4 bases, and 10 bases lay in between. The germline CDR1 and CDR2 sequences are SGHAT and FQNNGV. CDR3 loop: CASSFPGVGNTIYF. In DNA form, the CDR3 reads TGTGCCAGCAGCTTTCCAGGGGTCGGAAACACCATATATTTT.

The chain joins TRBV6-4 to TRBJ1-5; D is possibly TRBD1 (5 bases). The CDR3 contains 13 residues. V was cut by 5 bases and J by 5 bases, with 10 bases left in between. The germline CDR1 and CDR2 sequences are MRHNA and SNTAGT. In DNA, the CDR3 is TGTGCCAGCAGTCCAGGGTTTGATCAGCCCCAGCATTTT. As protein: CASSPGFDQPQHF.

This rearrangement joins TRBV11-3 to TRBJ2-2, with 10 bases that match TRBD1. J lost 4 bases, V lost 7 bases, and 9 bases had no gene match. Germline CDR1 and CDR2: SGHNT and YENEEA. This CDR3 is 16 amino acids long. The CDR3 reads CASTRDRGASTGELFF. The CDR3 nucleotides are TGTGCCAGCACCCGGGACAGGGGTGCGTCCACCGGGGAGCTGTTTTTT.

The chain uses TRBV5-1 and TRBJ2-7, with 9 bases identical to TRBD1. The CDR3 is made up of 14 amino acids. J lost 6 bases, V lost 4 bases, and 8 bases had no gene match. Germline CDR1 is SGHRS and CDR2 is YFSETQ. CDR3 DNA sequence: TGCGCCAGCAGCGCGACCGGGACAGGGCGCGAGCAGTACTTC. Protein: CASSATGTGREQYF.

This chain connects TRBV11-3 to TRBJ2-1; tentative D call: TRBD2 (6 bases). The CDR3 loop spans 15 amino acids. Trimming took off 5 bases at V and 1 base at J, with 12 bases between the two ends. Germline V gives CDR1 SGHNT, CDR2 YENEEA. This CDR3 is CASSAGTQSYNEQFF. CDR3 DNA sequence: TGTGCCAGCAGCGCCGGGACTCAATCCTACAATGAGCAGTTCTTC.